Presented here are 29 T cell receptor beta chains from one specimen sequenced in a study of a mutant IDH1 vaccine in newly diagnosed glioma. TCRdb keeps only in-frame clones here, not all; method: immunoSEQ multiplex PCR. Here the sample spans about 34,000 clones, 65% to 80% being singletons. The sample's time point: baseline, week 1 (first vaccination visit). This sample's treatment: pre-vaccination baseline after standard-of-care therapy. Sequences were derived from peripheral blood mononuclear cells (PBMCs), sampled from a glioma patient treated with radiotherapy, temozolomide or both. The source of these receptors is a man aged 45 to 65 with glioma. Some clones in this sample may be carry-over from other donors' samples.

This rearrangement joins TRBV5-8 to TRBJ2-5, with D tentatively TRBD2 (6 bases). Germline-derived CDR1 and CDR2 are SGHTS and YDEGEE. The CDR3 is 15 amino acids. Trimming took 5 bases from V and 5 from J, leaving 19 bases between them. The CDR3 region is CASSSGEGSGETQYF. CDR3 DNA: TGTGCCAGCAGTTCGGGAGAAGGGAGTGGGGAGACCCAGTACTTC.

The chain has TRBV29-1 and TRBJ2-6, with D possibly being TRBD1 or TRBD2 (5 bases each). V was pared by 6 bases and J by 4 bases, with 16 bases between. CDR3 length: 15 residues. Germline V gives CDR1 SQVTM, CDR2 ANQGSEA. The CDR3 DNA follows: TGCAGCGTGATGGGAACGGGGCCGGGGGCCAACGTCCTGACTTTC. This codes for CSVMGTGPGANVLTF.

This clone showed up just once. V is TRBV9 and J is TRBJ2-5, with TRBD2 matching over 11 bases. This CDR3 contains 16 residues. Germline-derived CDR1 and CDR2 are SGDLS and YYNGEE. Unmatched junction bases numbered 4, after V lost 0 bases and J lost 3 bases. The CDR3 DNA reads TGTGCCAGCAGCGTAGCGCTAGCGGGGGGCGAAGAGACCCAGTACTTC. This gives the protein CASSVALAGGEETQYF. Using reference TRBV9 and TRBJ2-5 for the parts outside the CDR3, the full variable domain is DSGVTQTPKHLITATGQRVTLRCSPRSGDLSVYWYQQSLDQGLQFLIQYYNGEERAKGNILERFSAQQFPDLHSELNLSSLELGDSALYFCASSVALAGGEETQYFGPGTRLLVL.

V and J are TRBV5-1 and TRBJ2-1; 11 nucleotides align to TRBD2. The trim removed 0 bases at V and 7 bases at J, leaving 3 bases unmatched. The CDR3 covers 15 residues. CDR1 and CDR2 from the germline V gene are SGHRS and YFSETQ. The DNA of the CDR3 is TGCGCCAGCAGCTTGGTTGGACTAGCGGGTAATGAGCAGTTCTTC. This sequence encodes CASSLVGLAGNEQFF.

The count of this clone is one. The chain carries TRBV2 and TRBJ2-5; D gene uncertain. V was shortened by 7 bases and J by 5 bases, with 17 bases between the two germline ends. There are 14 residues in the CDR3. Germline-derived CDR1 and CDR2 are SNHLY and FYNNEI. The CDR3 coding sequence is TGTGCCAGCAACGGGCCGGCGGTTCGGGAGACCCAGTACTTC. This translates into CASNGPAVRETQYF. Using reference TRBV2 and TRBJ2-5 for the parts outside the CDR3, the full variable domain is EPEVTQTPSHQVTQMGQEVILRCVPISNHLYFYWYRQILGQKVEFLVSFYNNEISEKSEIFDDQFSVERPDGSNFTLKIRSTKLEDSAMYFCASNGPAVRETQYFGPGTRLLVL.

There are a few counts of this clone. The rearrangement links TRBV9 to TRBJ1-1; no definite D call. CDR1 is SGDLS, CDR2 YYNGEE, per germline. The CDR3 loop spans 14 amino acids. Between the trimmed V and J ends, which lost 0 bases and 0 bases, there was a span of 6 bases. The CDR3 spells CASSVGDLNTEAFF. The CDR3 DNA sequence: TGTGCCAGCAGCGTAGGGGATTTGAACACTGAAGCTTTCTTT.

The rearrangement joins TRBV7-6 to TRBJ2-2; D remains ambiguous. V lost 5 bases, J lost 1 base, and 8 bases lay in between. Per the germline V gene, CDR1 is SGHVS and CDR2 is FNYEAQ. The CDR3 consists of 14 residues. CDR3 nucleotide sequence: TGTGCCAGCAGCCAATTGGGGAACACCGGGGAGCTGTTTTTT. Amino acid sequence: CASSQLGNTGELFF.

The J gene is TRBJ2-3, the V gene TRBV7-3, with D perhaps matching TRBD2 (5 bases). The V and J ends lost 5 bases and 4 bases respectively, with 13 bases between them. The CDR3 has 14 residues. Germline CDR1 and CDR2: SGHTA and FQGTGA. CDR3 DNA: TGTGCCAGCAGCCGAGAGGGTGTTTCAGATACGCAGTATTTT. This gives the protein CASSREGVSDTQYF. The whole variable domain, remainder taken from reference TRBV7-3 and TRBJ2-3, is GAGVSQTPSNKVTEKGKYVELRCDPISGHTALYWYRQSLGQGPEFLIYFQGTGAADDSGLPNDRFFAVRPEGSVSTLKIQRTERGDSAVYLCASSREGVSDTQYFGPGTRLTVL.

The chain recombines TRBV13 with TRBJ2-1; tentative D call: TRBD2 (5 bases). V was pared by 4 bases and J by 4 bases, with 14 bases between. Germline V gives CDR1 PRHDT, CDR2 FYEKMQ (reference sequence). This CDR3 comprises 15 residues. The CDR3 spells CASSSPETTYNEQFF. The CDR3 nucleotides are TGTGCCAGCAGCTCCCCGGAGACTACTTACAATGAGCAGTTCTTC.

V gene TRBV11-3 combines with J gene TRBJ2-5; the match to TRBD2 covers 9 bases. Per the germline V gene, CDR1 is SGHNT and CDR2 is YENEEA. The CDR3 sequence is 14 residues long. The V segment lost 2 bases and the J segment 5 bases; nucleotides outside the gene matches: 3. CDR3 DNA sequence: TGTGCCAGCAGCTTATCAGCGGGGGGCGAGACCCAGTACTTC. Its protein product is CASSLSAGGETQYF. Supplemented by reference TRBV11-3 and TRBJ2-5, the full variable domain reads EAGVVQSPRYKIIEKKQPVAFWCNPISGHNTLYWYLQNLGQGPELLIRYENEEAVDDSQLPKDRFSAERLKGVDSTLKIQPAELGDSAVYLCASSLSAGGETQYFGPGTRLLVL.

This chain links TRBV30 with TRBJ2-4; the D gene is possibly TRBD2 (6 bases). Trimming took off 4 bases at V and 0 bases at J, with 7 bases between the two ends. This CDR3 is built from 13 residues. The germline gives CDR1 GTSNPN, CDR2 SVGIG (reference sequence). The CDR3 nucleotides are TGTGCCTGGACCGGGGGAGCCAAAAACATTCAGTACTTC. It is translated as CAWTGGAKNIQYF.

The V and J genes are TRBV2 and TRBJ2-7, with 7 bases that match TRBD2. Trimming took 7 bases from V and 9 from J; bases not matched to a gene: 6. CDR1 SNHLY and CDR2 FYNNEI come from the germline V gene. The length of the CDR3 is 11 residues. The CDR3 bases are TGTGCCAGCAACCCCGGGGGGAGGCAGTACTTC. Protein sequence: CASNPGGRQYF. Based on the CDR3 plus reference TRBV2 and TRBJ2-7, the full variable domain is EPEVTQTPSHQVTQMGQEVILRCVPISNHLYFYWYRQILGQKVEFLVSFYNNEISEKSEIFDDQFSVERPDGSNFTLKIRSTKLEDSAMYFCASNPGGRQYFGPGTRLTVT.

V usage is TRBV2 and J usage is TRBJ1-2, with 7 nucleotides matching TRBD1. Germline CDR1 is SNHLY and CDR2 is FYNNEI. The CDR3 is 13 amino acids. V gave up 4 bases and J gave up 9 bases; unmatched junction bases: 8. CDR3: CASSVRDRSSYTF. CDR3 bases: TGTGCCAGCAGTGTGCGGGACAGAAGCAGCTACACCTTC.

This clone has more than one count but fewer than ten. The CDR3 DNA sequence: TGTGCCCACTCTAAAGGAGGAATCAATGAGCAGTTCTTC. Its protein product is CAHSKGGINEQFF. J is TRBJ2-1 and V is TRBV28, with D possibly TRBD2 on 5 matching bases. Per the germline V gene, CDR1 is MDHEN and CDR2 is SYDVKM. The CDR3 extends over 13 amino acids. Trimming removed 11 bases at V and 6 bases at J, with 17 bases between.

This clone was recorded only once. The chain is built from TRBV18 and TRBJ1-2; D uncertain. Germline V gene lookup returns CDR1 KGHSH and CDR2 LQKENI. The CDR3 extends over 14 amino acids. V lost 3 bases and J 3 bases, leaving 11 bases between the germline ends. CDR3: CASSPESSDYGYTF. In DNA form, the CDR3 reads TGTGCCAGCTCACCGGAAAGTTCAGACTATGGCTACACCTTC. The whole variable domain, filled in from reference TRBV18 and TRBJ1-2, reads NAGVMQNPRHLVRRRGQEARLRCSPMKGHSHVYWYRQLPEEGLKFMVYLQKENIIDESGMPKERFSAEFPKEGPSILRIQQVVRGDSAAYFCASSPESSDYGYTFGSGTRLTVV.

In DNA, the CDR3 is TGTGCCAGCAGCCTCACGGGGGGCCGGAACACTGAAGCTTTCTTT. It translates to CASSLTGGRNTEAFF. The chain links TRBV11-2 to TRBJ1-1; TRBD1 is a possible D gene (6 bases). Trimming removed 5 bases from V and 1 base from J, with 14 bases in between. Germline CDR1 and CDR2: SGHAT and FQNNGV. The CDR3 loop spans 15 amino acids.

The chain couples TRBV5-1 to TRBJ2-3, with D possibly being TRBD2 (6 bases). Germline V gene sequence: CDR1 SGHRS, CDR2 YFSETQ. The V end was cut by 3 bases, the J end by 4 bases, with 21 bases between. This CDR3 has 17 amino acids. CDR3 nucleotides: TGCGCCAGCAGCTATGGCGGGGCGAGAGGGGAGGCAGATACGCAGTATTTT. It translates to CASSYGGARGEADTQYF.

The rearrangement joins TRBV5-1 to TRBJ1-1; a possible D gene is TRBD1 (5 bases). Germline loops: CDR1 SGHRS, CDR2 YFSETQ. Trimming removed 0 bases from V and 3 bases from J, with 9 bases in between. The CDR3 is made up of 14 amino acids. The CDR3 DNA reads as TGCGCCAGCAGCTTGGTAGGGGCTCACACTGAAGCTTTCTTT. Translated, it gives CASSLVGAHTEAFF.

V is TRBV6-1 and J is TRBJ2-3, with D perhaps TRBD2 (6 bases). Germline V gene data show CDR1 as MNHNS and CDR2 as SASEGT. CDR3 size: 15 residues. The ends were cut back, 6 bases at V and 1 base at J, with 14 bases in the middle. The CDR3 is CASRAGGLGTDTQYF. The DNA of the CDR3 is TGTGCCAGCAGAGCTGGGGGGTTGGGCACAGATACGCAGTATTTT.

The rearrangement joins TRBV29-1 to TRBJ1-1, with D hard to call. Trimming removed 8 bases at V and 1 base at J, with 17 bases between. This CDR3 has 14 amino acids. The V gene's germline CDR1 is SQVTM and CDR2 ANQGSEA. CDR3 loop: CSYLFGEWNTEAFF. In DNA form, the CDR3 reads TGCAGCTACCTTTTTGGTGAGTGGAACACTGAAGCTTTCTTT. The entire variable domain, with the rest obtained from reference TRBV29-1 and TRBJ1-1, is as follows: SAVISQKPSRDICQRGTSLTIQCQVDSQVTMMFWYRQQPGQSLTLIATANQGSEATYESGFVIDKFPISRPNLTFSTLTVSNMSPEDSSIYLCSYLFGEWNTEAFFGQGTRLTVV.

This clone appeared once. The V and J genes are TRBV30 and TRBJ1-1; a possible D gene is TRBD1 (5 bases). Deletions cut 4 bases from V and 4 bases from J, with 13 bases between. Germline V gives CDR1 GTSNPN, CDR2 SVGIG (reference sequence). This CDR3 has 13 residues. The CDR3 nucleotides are TGTGCCTGGAATCTGGATGGGGGCACTGAAGCTTTCTTT. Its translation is CAWNLDGGTEAFF.

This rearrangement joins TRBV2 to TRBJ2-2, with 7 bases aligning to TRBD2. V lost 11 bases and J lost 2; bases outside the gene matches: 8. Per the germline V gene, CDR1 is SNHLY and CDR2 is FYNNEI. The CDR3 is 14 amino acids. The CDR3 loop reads CAGAGTINTGELFF. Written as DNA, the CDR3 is TGTGCCGGAGCCGGGACTATAAACACCGGGGAGCTGTTTTTT.

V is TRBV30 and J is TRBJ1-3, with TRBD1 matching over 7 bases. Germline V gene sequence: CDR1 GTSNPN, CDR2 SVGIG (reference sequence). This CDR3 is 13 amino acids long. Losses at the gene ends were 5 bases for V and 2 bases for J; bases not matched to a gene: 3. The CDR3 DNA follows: TGTGCCTGGGGCGGACAGGCTGGAAACACCATATATTTT. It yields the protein CAWGGQAGNTIYF.

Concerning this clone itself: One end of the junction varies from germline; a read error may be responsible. CDR3 in DNA: TGTGCTAGCAGCTCAACTCAGGGAGCCGAGCAGTACTTC. Translating it yields CASSSTQGAEQYF. The V gene is TRBV7-7, the J gene TRBJ2-7; tentatively, D is TRBD1 or TRBD2 (5 bases each). Germline V gene lookup returns CDR1 SSHAT and CDR2 FNYEAQ (reference sequence). The CDR3 extends over 13 amino acids.

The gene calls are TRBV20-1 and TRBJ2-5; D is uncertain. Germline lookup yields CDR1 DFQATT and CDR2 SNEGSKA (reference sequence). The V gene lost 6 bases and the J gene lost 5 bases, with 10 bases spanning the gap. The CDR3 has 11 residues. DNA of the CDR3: TGCAGTGCAAAACATAAGGAGACCCAGTACTTC. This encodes CSAKHKETQYF.

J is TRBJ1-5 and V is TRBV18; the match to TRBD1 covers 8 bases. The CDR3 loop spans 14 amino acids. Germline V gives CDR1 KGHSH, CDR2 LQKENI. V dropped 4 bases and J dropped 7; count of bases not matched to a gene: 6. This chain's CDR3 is CASSRAGGDQPQHF. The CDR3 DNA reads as TGTGCCAGCTCACGGGCAGGGGGCGACCAGCCCCAGCATTTT.

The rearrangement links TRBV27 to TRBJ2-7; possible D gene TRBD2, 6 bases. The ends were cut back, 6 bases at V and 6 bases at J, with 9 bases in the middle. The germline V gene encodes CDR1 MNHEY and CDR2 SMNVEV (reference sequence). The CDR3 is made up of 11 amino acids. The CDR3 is CASRLGGEQYF. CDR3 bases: TGTGCCAGCAGGCTCGGGGGCGAGCAGTACTTC.

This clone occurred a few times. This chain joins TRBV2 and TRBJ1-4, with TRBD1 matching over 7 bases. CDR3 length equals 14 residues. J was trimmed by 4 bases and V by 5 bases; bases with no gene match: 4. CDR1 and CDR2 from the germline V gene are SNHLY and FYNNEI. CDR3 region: CASSLGQLNEKLFF. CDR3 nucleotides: TGTGCCAGCAGTTTGGGACAGCTTAATGAAAAACTGTTTTTT.

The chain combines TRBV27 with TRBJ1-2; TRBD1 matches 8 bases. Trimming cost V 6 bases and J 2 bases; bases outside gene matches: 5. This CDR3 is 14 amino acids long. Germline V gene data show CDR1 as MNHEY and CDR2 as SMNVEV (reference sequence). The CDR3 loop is CASRTGGENYGYTF. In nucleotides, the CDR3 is TGTGCCAGCAGAACAGGGGGAGAGAACTATGGCTACACCTTC.